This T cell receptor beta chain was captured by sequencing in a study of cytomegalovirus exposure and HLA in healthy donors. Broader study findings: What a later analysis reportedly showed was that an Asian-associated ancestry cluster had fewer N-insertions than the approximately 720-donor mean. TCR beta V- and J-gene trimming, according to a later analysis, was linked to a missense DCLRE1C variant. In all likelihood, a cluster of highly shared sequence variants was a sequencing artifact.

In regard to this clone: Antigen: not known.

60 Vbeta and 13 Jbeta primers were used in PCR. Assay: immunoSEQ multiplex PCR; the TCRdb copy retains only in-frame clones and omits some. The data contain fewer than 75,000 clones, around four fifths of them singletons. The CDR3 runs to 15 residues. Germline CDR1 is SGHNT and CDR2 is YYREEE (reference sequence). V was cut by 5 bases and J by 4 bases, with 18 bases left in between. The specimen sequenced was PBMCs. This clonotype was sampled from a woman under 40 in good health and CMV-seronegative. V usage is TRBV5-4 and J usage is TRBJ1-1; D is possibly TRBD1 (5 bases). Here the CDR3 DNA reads TGTGCCAGCAGAGAGAGCAGGGCGACAACCACTGAAGCTTTCTTT. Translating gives CASRESRATTTEAFF.